Below, 8 T cell receptor beta chains from the same sample are listed, as sequenced in a study of blood T cell repertoires in COVID-19. Repertoires were generated with immunoSEQ multiplex PCR, while TCRdb's copy carries only in-frame clones and drops some. The repertoire holds 90,000 or so clones, 91% seen once, with about 1.8% in the top ten. Material for sequencing was peripheral blood. The origin of the receptors is a human donor with active COVID-19. The donor label of this sample is uncertain.

V and J are TRBV6-2 or TRBV6-3 and TRBJ2-7; 7 nucleotides line up with TRBD1. The germline CDR1 and CDR2 sequences are MNHEY and SVGEGT. This CDR3 contains 14 residues. V gave up 5 bases and J gave up 5 bases; unmatched junction bases: 9. CDR3 loop: CASSPRQGLHEQYF. For the CDR3, the DNA is TGTGCCAGCAGTCCCCGACAGGGATTGCACGAGCAGTACTTC.

The chain is built from TRBV9 and TRBJ2-7; 7 bases line up with TRBD1. V gave up 4 bases and J gave up 6 bases; unmatched junction bases: 13. This CDR3 has 15 amino acids. The germline CDR1 and CDR2 sequences are SGDLS and YYNGEE. The CDR3 nucleotides read TGTGCCAGCAGCCCCTATTTAGGGGGCCGGCTCGAGCAGTACTTC. Its protein product is CASSPYLGGRLEQYF.

The rearrangement uses TRBV6-5 and TRBJ2-1; TRBD2 aligns across 10 bases. J was trimmed by 2 bases and V by 5 bases; bases with no gene match: 0. Germline V gene data show CDR1 as MNHEY and CDR2 as SVGAGI. The CDR3 totals 14 residues. In nucleotides, the CDR3 is TGTGCCAGCAGTAGCGGGGGGGCCTACAATGAGCAGTTCTTC. Translation gives CASSSGGAYNEQFF.

This sequence joins TRBV25-1 and TRBJ2-7, with 10 positions matching TRBD1. Germline-derived CDR1 and CDR2 are MGHDK and SYGVNS. The CDR3 is 15 amino acids. The ends lost 4 bases at V and 6 bases at J; junction bases unmatched: 9. Here the CDR3 DNA reads TGTGCCAGCAGTGTAACCGGGACAGGGGCGTCCGAGCAGTACTTC. Translation: CASSVTGTGASEQYF.

The genes are TRBV6-5 and TRBJ2-5, with D maybe TRBD1 (5 bases). V dropped 2 bases and J dropped 7 bases, with 14 bases sitting between them. This CDR3 is 14 amino acids long. Germline values: CDR1 MNHEY, CDR2 SVGAGI. This CDR3 is CASSYGGAGGTQYF. DNA of the CDR3: TGTGCCAGCAGTTACGGTGGGGCCGGTGGGACCCAGTACTTC.

The rearrangement joins TRBV21-1 to TRBJ2-7; no DNA check was done on the table's D call, TRBD2. TRBV21-1 is deemed a pseudogene. This CDR3 is 16 amino acids long. The CDR3 loop reads CASSPTRGDSSYEQYF. CDR3 nucleotide sequence: TGTGCCAGCAGCCCGACTCGGGGGGATAGCTCCTACGAGCAGTACTTC.

The V gene is TRBV6-5, the J gene TRBJ2-4, with D maybe TRBD2 (5 bases). The germline gives CDR1 MNHEY, CDR2 SVGAGI. Trimming left V 2 bases short and J 8 bases short, with 10 bases between. This CDR3 spans 13 amino acids. The CDR3 nucleotides read TGTGCCAGCAGTTACGAGGGCCGAGACATTCAGTACTTC. This sequence encodes CASSYEGRDIQYF.

The rearrangement uses TRBV7-3 and TRBJ2-2; D unresolved. Germline CDR1 reads SGHTA; CDR2 reads FQGTGA. CDR3 length: 14 amino acids. V was trimmed by 4 bases and J by 7 bases, leaving 13 bases between them. CDR3 protein: CASSSYRVGGELFF. CDR3 bases: TGTGCCAGCAGCTCCTATAGAGTTGGCGGGGAGCTGTTTTTT.